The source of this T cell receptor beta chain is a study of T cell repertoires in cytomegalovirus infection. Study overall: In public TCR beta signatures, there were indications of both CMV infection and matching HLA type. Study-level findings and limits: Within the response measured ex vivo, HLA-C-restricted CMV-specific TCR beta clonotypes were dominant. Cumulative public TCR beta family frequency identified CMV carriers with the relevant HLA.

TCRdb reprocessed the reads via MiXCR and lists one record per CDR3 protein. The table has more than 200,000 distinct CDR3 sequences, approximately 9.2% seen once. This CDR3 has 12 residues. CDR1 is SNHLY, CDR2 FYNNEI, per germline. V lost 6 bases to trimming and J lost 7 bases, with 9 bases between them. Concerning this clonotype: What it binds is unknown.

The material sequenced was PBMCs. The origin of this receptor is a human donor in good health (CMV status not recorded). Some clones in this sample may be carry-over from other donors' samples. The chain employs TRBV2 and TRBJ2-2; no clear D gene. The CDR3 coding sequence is TGTGCCAGCAGGAAAGCCCTCGGGGAGCTGTTTTTT. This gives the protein CASRKALGELFF.